Sequencing of this T cell receptor beta chain was carried out in a study of OX40 agonist ivuxolimab in advanced cancers. Notes on the study in general: In the expanded peripheral T cells, antigen specificity was never determined.

As concerns this clone: Its matching antigen is unknown.

The assay was immunoSEQ multiplex PCR, and TCRdb's table has in-frame clones only and misses some. The table has roughly 56,000 clones, 70% to 90% seen once; the top ten hold 4% to 5%. V gave up 2 bases and J gave up 14 bases, with 22 bases separating them. Germline V gene data show CDR1 as SNHLY and CDR2 as FYNNEI. CDR3 length equals 15 residues. If patients had autoimmune disease history or systemic immunosuppression, they were excluded. This chain connects TRBV2 to TRBJ2-1; tentatively, D is TRBD1 (6 bases). The source was CD4+ or CD8+ T cells sorted from blood, collected in a trial of the OX40 agonist ivuxolimab. This receptor was taken from an adult with an advanced solid tumor such as melanoma, head and neck, liver or kidney cancer. The CDR3 here is CASSEIVTVPKGEFF. The CDR3 DNA is TGTGCCAGCAGTGAAATAGTCACGGTCCCGAAGGGGGAGTTCTTC.